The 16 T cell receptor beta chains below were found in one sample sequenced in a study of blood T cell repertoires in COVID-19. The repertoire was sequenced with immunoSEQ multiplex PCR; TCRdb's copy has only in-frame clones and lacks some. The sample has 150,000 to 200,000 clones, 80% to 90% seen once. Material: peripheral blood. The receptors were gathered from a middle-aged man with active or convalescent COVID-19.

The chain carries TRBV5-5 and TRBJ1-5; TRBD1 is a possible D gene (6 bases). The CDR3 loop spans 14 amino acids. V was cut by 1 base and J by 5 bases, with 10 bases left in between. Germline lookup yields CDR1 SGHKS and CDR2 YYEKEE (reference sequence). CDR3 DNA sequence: TGTGCCAGCAGCTTGTTGGGGGCTGATCAGCCCCAGCATTTT. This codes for CASSLLGADQPQHF.

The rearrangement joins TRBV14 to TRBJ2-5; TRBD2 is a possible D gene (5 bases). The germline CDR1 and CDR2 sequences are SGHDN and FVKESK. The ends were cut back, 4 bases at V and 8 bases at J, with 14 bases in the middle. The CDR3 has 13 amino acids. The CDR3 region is CASSPGNLATQYF. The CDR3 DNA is TGTGCCAGCAGCCCGGGGAACTTAGCTACCCAGTACTTC.

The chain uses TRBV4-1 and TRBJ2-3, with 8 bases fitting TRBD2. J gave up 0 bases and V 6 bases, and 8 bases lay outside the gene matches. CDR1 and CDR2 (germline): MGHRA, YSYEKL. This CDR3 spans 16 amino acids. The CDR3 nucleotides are TGCGCCAGCAGGGATCGACTAGCGCTGAGCACAGATACGCAGTATTTT. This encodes CASRDRLALSTDTQYF.

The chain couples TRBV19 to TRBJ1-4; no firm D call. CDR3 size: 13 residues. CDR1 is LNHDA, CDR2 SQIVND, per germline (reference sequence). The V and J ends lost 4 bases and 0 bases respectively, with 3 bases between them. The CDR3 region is CASSTATNEKLFF. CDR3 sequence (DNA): TGTGCCAGTAGTACCGCAACTAATGAAAAACTGTTTTTT.

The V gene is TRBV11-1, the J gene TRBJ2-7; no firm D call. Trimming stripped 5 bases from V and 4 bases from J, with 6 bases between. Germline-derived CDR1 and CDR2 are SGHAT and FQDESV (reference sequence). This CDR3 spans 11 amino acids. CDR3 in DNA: TGTGCCAGCAGCCGCGCGTACGAGCAGTACTTC. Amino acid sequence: CASSRAYEQYF.

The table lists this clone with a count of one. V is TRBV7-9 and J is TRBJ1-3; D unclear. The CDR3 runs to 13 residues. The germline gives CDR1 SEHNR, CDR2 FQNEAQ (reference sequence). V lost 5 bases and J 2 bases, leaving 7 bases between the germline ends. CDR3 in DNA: TGTGCCAGCAGCCCTGAGACTGGAAACACCATATATTTT. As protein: CASSPETGNTIYF.

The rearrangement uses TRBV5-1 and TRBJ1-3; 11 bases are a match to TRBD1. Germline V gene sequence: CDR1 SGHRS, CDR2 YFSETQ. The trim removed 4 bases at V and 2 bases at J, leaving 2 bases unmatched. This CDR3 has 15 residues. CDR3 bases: TGCGCCAGCAGCATGGGACAGGGGGCTGGAAACACCATATATTTT. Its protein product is CASSMGQGAGNTIYF.

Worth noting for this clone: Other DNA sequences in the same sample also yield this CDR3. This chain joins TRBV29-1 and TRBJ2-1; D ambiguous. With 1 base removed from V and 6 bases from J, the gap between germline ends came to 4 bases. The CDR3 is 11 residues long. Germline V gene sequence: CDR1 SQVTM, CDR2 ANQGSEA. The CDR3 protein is CSVEVLNEQFF. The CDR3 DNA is TGCAGCGTTGAAGTTCTCAATGAGCAGTTCTTC.

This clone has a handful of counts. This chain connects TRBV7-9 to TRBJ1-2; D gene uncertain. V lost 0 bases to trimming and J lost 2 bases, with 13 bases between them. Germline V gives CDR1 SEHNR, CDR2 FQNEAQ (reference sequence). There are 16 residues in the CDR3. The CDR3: CASSLADTALNYGYTF. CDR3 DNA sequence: TGTGCCAGCAGCTTAGCCGACACCGCCCTCAACTATGGCTACACCTTC.

CDR3 sequence reads: CASSPWGGEAFF. The CDR3 DNA follows: TGTGCCAGCAGTCCATGGGGGGGTGAAGCTTTCTTT. V usage is TRBV6-5 and J usage is TRBJ1-1; TRBD1 is a possible D gene (5 bases). The CDR3 runs to 12 residues. V was pared by 5 bases and J by 7 bases, with 11 bases between. CDR1 and CDR2 from the germline V gene are MNHEY and SVGAGI.

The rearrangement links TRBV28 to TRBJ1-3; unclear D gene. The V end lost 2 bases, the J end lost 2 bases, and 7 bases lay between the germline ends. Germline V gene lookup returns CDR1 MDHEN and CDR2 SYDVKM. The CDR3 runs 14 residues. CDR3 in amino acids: CASSLQVTGNTIYF. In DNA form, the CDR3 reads TGTGCCAGCAGTTTACAGGTGACTGGAAACACCATATATTTT.

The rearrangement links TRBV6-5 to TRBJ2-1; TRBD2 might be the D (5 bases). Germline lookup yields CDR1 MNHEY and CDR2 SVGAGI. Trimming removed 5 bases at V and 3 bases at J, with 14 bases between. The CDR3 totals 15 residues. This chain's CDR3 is CASSTGGLLYNEQFF. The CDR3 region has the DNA TGTGCCAGCAGTACGGGCGGACTCCTCTACAATGAGCAGTTCTTC.

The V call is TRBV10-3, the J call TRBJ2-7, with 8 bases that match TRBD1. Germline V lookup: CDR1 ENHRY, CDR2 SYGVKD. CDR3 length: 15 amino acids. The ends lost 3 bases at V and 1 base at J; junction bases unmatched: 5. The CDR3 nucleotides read TGTGCCATCAGTGAAGGACAGGGTGTTTCCTACGAGCAGTACTTC. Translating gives CAISEGQGVSYEQYF.

The CDR3 loop is CASSPSGRGSGNTIYF. CDR3 in DNA: TGTGCCAGCAGTCCCTCCGGTCGGGGTTCTGGAAACACCATATATTTT. The V call is TRBV6-6, the J call TRBJ1-3; D is unresolved. Germline CDR1 MNHNY, CDR2 SVGAGI (reference sequence). Trimming removed 5 bases at V and 1 base at J, with 15 bases between. This CDR3 region has 16 residues.

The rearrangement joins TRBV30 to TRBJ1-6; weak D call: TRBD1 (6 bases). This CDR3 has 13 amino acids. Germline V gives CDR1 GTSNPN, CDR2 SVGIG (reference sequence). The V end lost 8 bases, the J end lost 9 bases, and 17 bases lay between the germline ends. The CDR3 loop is CALQGQGSSPLHF. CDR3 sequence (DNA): TGTGCCCTACAAGGGCAGGGGTCTTCACCCCTCCACTTT.

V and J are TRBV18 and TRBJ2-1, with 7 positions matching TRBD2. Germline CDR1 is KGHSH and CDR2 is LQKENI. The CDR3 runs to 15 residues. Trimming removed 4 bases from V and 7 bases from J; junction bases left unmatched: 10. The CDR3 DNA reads TGTGCCAGCTCACTTTCAGGCGGGAGCTGGAATGAGCAGTTCTTC. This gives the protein CASSLSGGSWNEQFF.